The clone carrying this TCR beta chain is termed medium-sized (0.01 to 0.1%). The source of the sample is a study of circulating CD8 cells and anti-PD-1 response in melanoma. Four subsets defined by PD-1 and/or TIGIT were sorted from live CD3+CD8+TCRalphabeta+ cells. The QIAseq Immune Repertoire TCR panel built the libraries from roughly 16 ng of total RNA. TCRdb independently ran MiXCR on the reads; one entry per CDR3 protein. The sample holds roughly 1,000 distinct CDR3 sequences, 7.5% to 10% seen once. The TCR originated in a human donor with melanoma. This material consisted of CD8+ T cells from PBMCs, taken at baseline or after one month of anti-PD-1 therapy (not recorded which).

In DNA, the CDR3 is TGCAGCGTTGGACAGGGGAACACCGGGGAGCTGTTTTTT. This translates into CSVGQGNTGELFF. The chain uses TRBV29-1 and TRBJ2-2; 7 nucleotides align to TRBD1. The V segment lost 4 bases and the J segment 1 base; nucleotides outside the gene matches: 0. The CDR3 runs to 13 residues. From germline, CDR1 is SQVTM and CDR2 ANQGSEA.